Shown below are 2 T cell receptor beta chains from a single sample sequenced in a study of CD8+ T cells in alopecia areata. cDNA prepared by RNA extraction and subsequent reverse transcription served as the template for sequencing. Method: immunoSEQ multiplex PCR; TCRdb's copy keeps in-frame clones and lacks some. The table records roughly 210,000 clones, approximately 40% of them present only once. Treatment of the sample: oral pan-JAK inhibitor, 5-10 mg twice daily. The sample consisted of CD4+ T cells sorted from blood, taken around week 37, from a patient treated with tofacitinib. Every receptor here comes from a human donor with alopecia areata.

The genes are TRBV7-8 and TRBJ1-1; D is possibly TRBD1 (5 bases). Germline values: CDR1 SGHVS, CDR2 FQNEAQ. V was clipped by 3 bases and J by 6 bases, with 14 bases between them. The CDR3 has 14 residues. The CDR3 DNA follows: TGTGCCAGCAGCTTTCAGGGCTACTCCTCTGAAGCTTTCTTT. Its protein product is CASSFQGYSSEAFF. Full variable domain (rest looked up from reference TRBV7-8 and TRBJ1-1): GAGVSQSPRYKVAKRGQDVALRCDPISGHVSLFWYQQALGQGPEFLTYFQNEAQLDKSGLPSDRFFAERPEGSVSTLKIQRTQQEDSAVYLCASSFQGYSSEAFFGQGTRLTVV.

V gene TRBV29-1 combines with J gene TRBJ2-1; tentative D call: TRBD1 (6 bases). CDR3 length equals 11 residues. V gave up 6 bases and J gave up 7 bases, with 10 bases separating them. CDR1 SQVTM and CDR2 ANQGSEA come from the germline V gene. For the CDR3, the DNA is TGCAGCGTCCAGGGGCCGAATGAGCAGTTCTTC. Translated, it gives CSVQGPNEQFF.